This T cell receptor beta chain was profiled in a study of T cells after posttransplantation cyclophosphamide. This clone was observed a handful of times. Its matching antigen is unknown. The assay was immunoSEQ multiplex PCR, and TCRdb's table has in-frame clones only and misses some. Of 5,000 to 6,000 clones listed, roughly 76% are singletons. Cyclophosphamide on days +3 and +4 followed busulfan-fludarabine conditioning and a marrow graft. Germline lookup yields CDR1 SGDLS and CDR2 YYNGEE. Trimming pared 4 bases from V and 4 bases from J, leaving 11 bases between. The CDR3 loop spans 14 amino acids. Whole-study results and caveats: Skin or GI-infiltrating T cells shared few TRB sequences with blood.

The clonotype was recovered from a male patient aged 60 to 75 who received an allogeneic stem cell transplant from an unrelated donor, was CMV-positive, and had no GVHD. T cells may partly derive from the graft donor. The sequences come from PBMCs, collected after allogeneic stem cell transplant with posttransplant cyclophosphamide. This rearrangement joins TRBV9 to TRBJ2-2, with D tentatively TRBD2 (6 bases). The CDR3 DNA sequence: TGTGCCAGCAGCCCTCAACTAGCCACCGGGGAGCTGTTTTTT. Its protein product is CASSPQLATGELFF.